Included here is one T cell receptor beta chain sequence, with context. Its antigen remains unidentified. No base-level quality is on record; no much larger clone is a single base apart. The data originate from a study of T cell responses to AZD1222 COVID-19 vaccine (dated by TCRdb to about 2021). Study-level background: AZD1222 recipients whose second dose came at about 4 weeks and those whose second dose came at about 12 weeks were combined into one group, since spike-specific TCR depth and breadth did not differ between the two schedules. A total of around 240 trial participants underwent TCR sequencing, of whom some 210 received two doses of AZD1222 and around 25 received two doses of the MenACWY control vaccine. Enrollment into the trials was organized by age into subgroups of 18-55, 56-69 and 70-plus years, and those subgroups contained roughly 150, 30 and 60 TCR-sequenced participants, respectively. Summary of the overall study and its limitations: The 56-69-year group was small, and its depth increase did not reach significance, likely because of low power. Conclusions about previously exposed vaccinees are limited because only six or seven AZD1222 recipients were SARS-CoV-2 seropositive at baseline. The vaccine-associated CD4 TCRs covered the entire spike protein, and the dominant responses fell in regions 160-218 and 743-854. Reportedly, almost half of the unique spike-specific TCRs recognized epitopes lying outside the regions that are mutated in the B.1.351 and B.1.1.7 variants. Because no day 14 peak-response samples were available, repertoires were characterized only after the peak T cell response. Most participants were white British and females outnumbered males, and the authors suggested that clonal diversity may have been underestimated. After two AZD1222 doses, spike-specific TCR breadth and depth were significantly higher than at day 0 and than in MenACWY recipients.

The sample's time point label is to be understood as: baseline before first vaccination. Vaccinee samples came from UK trials COV001 and COV002, including a single-blind randomized controlled phase 2/3 trial of AZD1222 (ChAdOx1 nCoV-19) in healthy adults. Trial participant PBMC samples were collected at day 0 and day 28 after the second dose for TCRbeta chain sequencing. CDR3 length: 13 amino acids, cysteine to phenylalanine. Only the CDR3 portion is preserved as DNA: 39 bases, with reading frame beginning at the first base. V and J are truncated by 11 bases and 4 bases respectively, leaving an intervening sequence of 14 bases. CDR1 and CDR2 are read off the germline V gene (reference sequence) as SEHNR and FQNEAQ. The CDR3 regions of human TCRbeta chains were analyzed by immunosequencing. On the authors' methods: Repertoire TCRs were checked for matches against a reference library of SARS-CoV-2-specific TCRs that had been generated using the MIRA antigen-specificity platform. Breadth was defined as the fraction of unique TCRs that were SARS-CoV-2-associated. Depth was defined as the fraction of total T cells that were SARS-CoV-2-associated. Using the MIRA data, each spike-specific TCR was assigned both to the spike region to which the TCR was reactive and to a CD4 or CD8 class. Log10-transformed breadth and depth values were compared by one-way ANOVA with Sidak's multiple comparisons tests. TCRdb limited this immuneACCESS table to in-frame rearrangements with V and J called. A share of clones is missing; checked studies link under half to unresolved V genes, and the rest is unexplained. D and trimming come from the DNA, and the V and J calls and clone size come from that table. The sample includes 140,000 to 150,000 clones, with roughly nine tenths observed a single time. The top ten hold around 3.6% of the sample.

Sample: peripheral blood, taken on day 0 of AZD1222 vaccination. This TCR was sampled from an adult in good health. The V and J genes are TRBV7-9 and TRBJ2-2; no confident D gene assignment can be made. The DNA sequence is as follows: TGTGCCCCCCCGCCCAGGCTCACCGGGGAGCTGTTTTTT. This translates into CAPPPRLTGELFF.